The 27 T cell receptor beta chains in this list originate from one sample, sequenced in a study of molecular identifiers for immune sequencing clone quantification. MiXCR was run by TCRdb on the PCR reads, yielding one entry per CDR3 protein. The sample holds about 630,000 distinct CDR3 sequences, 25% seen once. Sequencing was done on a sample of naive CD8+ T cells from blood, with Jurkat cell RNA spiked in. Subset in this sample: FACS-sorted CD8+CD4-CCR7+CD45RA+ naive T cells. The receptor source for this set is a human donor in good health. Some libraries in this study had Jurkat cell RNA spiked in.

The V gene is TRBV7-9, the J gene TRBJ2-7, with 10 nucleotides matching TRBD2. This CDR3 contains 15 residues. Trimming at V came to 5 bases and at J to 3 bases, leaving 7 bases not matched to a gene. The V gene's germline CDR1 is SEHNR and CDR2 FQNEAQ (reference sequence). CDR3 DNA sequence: TGTGCCAGCAGCCGAACCCTAGCGGGAGACTACGAGCAGTACTTC. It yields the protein CASSRTLAGDYEQYF.

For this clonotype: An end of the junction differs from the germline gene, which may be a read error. The CDR3 nucleotides are TGTGCCGGCAGCTTAGACCGGGACAGAGTATACGAGCAGTACTTC. Encoded protein: CAGSLDRDRVYEQYF. V and J are TRBV13 and TRBJ2-7; the match to TRBD1 covers 7 bases. Germline CDR1 is PRHDT and CDR2 is FYEKMQ (reference sequence). The CDR3 covers 15 residues.

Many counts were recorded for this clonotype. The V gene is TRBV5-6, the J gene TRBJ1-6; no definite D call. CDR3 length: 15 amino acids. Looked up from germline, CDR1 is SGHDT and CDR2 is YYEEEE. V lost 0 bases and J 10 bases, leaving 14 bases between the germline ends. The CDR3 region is CASSLVGPIGSPLHF. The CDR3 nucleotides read TGTGCCAGCAGCTTGGTCGGCCCTATCGGCTCACCCCTCCACTTT.

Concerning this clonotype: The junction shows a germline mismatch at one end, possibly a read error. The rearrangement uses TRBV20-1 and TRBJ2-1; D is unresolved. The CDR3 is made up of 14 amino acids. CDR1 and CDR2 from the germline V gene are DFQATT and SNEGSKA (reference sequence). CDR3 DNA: TGCAGGGCTAGTCAGACGAGCTCCTACAATGAGCAGTTCTTC. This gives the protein CRASQTSSYNEQFF.

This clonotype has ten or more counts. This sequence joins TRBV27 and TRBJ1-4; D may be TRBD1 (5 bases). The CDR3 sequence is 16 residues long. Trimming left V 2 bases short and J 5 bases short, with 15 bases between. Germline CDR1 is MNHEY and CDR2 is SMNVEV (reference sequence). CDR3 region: CASSLIPGPENEKLFF. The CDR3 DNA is TGTGCCAGCAGTTTAATACCGGGGCCGGAGAATGAAAAACTGTTTTTT.

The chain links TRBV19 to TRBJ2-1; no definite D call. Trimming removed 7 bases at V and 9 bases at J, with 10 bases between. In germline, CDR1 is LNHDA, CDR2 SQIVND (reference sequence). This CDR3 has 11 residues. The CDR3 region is CASTLWGEQFF. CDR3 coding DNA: TGTGCCAGTACCCTTTGGGGTGAGCAGTTCTTC.

The CDR3 nucleotides are TGCAGCGCAACCCCGAGGGGGGGAGAGGAGGGGGATACGCAGTATTTT. This sequence encodes CSATPRGGEEGDTQYF. V and J are TRBV29-1 and TRBJ2-3, with a tentative D call TRBD2 (7 bases). CDR3 size: 16 residues. Trimming removed 7 bases at V and 6 bases at J, with 26 bases between. The germline gives CDR1 SQVTM, CDR2 ANQGSEA.

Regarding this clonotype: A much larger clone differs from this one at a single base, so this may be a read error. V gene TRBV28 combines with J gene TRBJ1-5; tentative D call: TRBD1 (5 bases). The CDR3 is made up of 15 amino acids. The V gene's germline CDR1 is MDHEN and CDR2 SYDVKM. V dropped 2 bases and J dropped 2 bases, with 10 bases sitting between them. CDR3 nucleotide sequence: TGTGCCAGCAGTTTAAGCGCAGGGTGCAATCAGCCCCAGCATTTT. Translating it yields CASSLSAGCNQPQHF. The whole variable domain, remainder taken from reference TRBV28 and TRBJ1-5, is DVKVTQSSRYLVKRTGEKVFLECVQDMDHENMFWYRQDPGLGLRLIYFSYDVKMKEKGDIPEGYSVSREKKERFSLILESASTNQTSMYLCASSLSAGCNQPQHFGDGTRLSIL.

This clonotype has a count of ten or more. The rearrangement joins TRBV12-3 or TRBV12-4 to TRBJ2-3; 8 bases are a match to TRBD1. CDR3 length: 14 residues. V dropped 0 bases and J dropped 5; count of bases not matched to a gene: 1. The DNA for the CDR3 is TGTGCCAGCAGTTTAGCCAGGGGGCGAGATACGCAGTATTTT. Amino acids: CASSLARGRDTQYF.

The CDR3 region is CATSDVSYEQYF. CDR3 bases: TGTGCCACCAGTGATGTCTCCTACGAGCAGTACTTC. V gene TRBV24-1 combines with J gene TRBJ2-7; no definite D call. The CDR3 has 12 residues. The germline CDR1 and CDR2 sequences are KGHDR and SFDVKD. Trimming took off 3 bases at V and 0 bases at J, with 2 bases between the two ends.

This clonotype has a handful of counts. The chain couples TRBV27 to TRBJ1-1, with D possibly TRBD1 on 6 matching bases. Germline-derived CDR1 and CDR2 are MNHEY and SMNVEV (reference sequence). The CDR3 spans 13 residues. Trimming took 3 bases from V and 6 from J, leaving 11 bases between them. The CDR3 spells CASSFTGTSEAFF. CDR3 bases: TGTGCCAGCAGTTTTACAGGGACGTCTGAAGCTTTCTTT.

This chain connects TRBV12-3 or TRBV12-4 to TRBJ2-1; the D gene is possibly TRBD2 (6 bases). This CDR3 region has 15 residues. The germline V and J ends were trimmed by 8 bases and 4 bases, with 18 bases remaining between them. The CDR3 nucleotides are TGTGCCAGCGGGGAGGTGGCTAGAGGATACAATGAGCAGTTCTTC. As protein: CASGEVARGYNEQFF.

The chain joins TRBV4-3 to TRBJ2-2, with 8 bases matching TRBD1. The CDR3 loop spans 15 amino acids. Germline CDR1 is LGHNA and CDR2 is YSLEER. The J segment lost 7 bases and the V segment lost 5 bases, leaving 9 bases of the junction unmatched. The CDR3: CASSTRTGLNGELFF. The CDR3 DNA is TGCGCCAGCAGCACCCGGACAGGGCTGAACGGGGAGCTGTTTTTT.

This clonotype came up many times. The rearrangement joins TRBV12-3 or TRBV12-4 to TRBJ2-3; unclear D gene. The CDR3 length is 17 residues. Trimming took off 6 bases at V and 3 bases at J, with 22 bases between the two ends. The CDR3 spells CASSSMGPVYGTDTQYF. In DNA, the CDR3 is TGTGCCAGCAGCTCCATGGGCCCGGTGTATGGGACAGATACGCAGTATTTT.

The chain's CDR3 is CASRFGGKTYEQYF. CDR3 nucleotides: TGTGCCAGCAGATTTGGGGGCAAAACCTACGAGCAGTACTTC. The chain joins TRBV27 to TRBJ2-7, with D possibly TRBD1 on 6 matching bases. Trimming stripped 6 bases from V and 2 bases from J, with 14 bases between. The length of the CDR3 is 14 residues. Germline V gene sequence: CDR1 MNHEY, CDR2 SMNVEV (reference sequence).

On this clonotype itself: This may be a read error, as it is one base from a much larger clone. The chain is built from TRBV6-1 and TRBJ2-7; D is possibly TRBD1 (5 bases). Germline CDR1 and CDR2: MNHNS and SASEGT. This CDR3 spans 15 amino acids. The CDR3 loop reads CASSEDSGQVYEQCF. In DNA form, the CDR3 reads TGTGCCAGCAGTGAAGATTCAGGGCAGGTTTACGAGCAGTGCTTC.

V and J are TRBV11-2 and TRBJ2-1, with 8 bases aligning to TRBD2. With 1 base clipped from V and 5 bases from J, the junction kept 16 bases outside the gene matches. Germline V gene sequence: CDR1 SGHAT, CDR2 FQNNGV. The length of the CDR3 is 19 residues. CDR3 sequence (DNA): TGTGCCAGCAGCTTAGGATCCACCCACGGAGCGGGGGACCACAATGAGCAGTTCTTC. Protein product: CASSLGSTHGAGDHNEQFF. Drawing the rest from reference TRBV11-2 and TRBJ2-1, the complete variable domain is EAGVAQSPRYKIIEKRQSVAFWCNPISGHATLYWYQQILGQGPKLLIQFQNNGVVDDSQLPKDRFSAERLKGVDSTLKIQPAKLEDSAVYLCASSLGSTHGAGDHNEQFFGPGTRLTVL.

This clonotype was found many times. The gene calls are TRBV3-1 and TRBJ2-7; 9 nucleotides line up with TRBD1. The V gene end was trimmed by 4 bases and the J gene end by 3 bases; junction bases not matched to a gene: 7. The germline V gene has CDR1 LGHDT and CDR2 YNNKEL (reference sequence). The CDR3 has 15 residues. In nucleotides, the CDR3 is TGTGCCAGCAGCCGGCCGGGACAGGGCCTCTACGAGCAGTACTTC. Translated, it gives CASSRPGQGLYEQYF.

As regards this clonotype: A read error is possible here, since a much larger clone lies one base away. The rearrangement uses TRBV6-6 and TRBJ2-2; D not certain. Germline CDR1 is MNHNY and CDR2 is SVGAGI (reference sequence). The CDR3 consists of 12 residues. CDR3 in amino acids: CAGSYTRGELFF. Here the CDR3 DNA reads TGTGCCGGCAGTTACACGAGGGGGGAGCTGTTTTTT.

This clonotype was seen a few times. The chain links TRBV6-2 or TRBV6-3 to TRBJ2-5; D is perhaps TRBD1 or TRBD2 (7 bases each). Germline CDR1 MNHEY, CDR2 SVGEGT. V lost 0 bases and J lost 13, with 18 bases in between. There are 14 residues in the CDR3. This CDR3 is CASSYSKWQGGLYF. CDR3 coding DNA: TGTGCCAGCAGTTACTCGAAGTGGCAGGGGGGGTTGTACTTC.

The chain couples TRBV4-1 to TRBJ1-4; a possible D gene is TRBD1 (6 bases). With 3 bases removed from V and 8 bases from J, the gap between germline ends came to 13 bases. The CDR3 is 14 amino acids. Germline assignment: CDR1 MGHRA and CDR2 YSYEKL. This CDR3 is CASSHQGSGEKLFF. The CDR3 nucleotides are TGCGCCAGCAGCCACCAGGGGAGTGGGGAAAAACTGTTTTTT.

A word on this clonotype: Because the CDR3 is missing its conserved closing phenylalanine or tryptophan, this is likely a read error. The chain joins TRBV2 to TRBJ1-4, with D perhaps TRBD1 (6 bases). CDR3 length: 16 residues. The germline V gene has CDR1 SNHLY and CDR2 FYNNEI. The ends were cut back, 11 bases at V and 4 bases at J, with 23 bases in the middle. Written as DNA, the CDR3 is TGTGCCGTAAGGACAGCGCGATTGGGGGATAATGAAAAACTGTTTTCT. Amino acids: CAVRTARLGDNEKLFS.

CDR3 coding DNA: TGTGCCATACCCGCCGGGACCGGGGAGCTGTTTTTT. It is translated as CAIPAGTGELFF. The V gene is TRBV6-6, the J gene TRBJ2-2; D gene ambiguous. The germline V and J ends were trimmed by 10 bases and 5 bases, with 11 bases remaining between them. This CDR3 is 12 amino acids long. Germline V gene data show CDR1 as MNHNY and CDR2 as SVGAGI (reference sequence).

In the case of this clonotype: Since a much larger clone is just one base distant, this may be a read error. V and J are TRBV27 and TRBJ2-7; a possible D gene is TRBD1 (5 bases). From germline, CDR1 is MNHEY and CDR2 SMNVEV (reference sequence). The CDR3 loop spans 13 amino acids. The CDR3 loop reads CACSLGAHYEQYF. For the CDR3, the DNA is TGTGCCTGCAGTTTAGGGGCCCACTACGAGCAGTACTTC.

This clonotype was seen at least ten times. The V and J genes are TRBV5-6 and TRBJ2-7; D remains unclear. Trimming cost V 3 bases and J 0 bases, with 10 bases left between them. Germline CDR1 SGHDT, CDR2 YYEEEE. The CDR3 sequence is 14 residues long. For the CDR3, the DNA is TGTGCCAGCAGCTCCTTCGGAAGCTCCTACGAGCAGTACTTC. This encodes CASSSFGSSYEQYF.

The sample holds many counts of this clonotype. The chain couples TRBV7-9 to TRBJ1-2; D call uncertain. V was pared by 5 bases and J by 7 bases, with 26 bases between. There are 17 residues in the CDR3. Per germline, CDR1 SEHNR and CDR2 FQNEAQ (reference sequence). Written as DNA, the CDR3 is TGTGCCAGCAGCCCTCCCTCCTCATATTTGGGGTTGTCTGGCTACACCTTC. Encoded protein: CASSPPSSYLGLSGYTF.

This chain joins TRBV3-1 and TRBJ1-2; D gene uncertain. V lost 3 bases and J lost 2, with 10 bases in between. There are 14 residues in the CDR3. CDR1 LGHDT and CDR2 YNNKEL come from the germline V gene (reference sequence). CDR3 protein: CASSQPEINYGYTF. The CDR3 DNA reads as TGTGCCAGCAGCCAGCCCGAGATCAACTATGGCTACACCTTC.